This TCR beta chain originates from a study of CXCR3-negative and CXCR3-positive naive CD8 T cells. The study made its TRB cDNA libraries by 5' RACE, adding UMI labels. TCRdb reprocessed the 5' RACE reads and reports one entry per CDR3 protein, with no DNA. The sample totals tens of thousands of distinct CDR3 sequences. A CD45RO-CCR7+CD27+CD95- phenotype identified naive CD8+ T cells. CDR1 is SQVTM, CDR2 ANQGSEA, per germline. This CDR3 has 13 amino acids. This clonotype is called medium-sized based on its frequency. Its antigen is not known. Study results and limitations: Similar TRBV-TRBJ usage was seen in naive cells (both CXCR3-negative and CXCR3-positive), but memory cells differed.

This clonotype was obtained from a human donor in good health. Some clones in this sample may be carry-over from other donors' samples. The genes are TRBV29-1 and TRBJ2-7; the TRBD1 assignment by TCRdb is unverifiable without DNA. The sequenced sample was naive CXCR3- CD8+ T cells from blood. Regarding subset: CD45RO-CCR7+CD27+CD95- naive CD8+ T cells lacking CXCR3 (TNR3-). This chain's CDR3 is CSARTGQSYEQYF.